The present T cell receptor (beta chain) was sequenced within a study of cytomegalovirus exposure and HLA in healthy donors. Trimming took 7 bases from V and 4 from J, leaving 16 bases between them. CDR3 length equals 14 residues. The germline CDR1 and CDR2 sequences are MNHEY and SVGAGI. The PCR was carried out with 60 Vbeta primers and 13 Jbeta primers. TCRdb's table, derived via immunoSEQ multiplex PCR, lists solely in-frame clones and lacks some. The sample shows some 190,000 clones, 77% of them seen only once. The V call is TRBV6-5, the J call TRBJ1-1; tentative D call: TRBD1 (6 bases). Input material: PBMCs. The TCR comes from a man between 18 and 35 years old in good health and CMV-seronegative. CDR3: CASTYRDRGTEAFF. The CDR3 DNA reads as TGTGCCAGCACCTACAGGGATCGGGGCACTGAAGCTTTCTTT.